Below are 15 T cell receptor beta chains sequenced from a single sample in a study of PD-1 blockade in classical Hodgkin lymphoma. There was relapse after autologous stem cell transplantation in every patient, and there was variation in brentuximab vedotin exposure. The method was immunoSEQ multiplex PCR; TCRdb's version includes in-frame clones alone and lacks a portion of them. The table records 20,000 to 25,000 clones, about 80% of them present only once. Source: peripheral blood mononuclear cells (PBMCs), taken before the second cycle of nivolumab. The receptor set was obtained from a human donor with classical Hodgkin lymphoma.

This rearrangement joins TRBV5-6 to TRBJ2-7; D may match TRBD1 or TRBD2 (5 bases each). The CDR3 length is 15 residues. Deletions cut 0 bases from V and 4 bases from J, with 14 bases between. Germline V gives CDR1 SGHDT, CDR2 YYEEEE. The CDR3 DNA reads as TGTGCCAGCAGCTTGGTCACCGGGGCCTCTTACGAGCAGTACTTC. Protein: CASSLVTGASYEQYF.

The chain employs TRBV5-6 and TRBJ2-1; TRBD2 is a possible D gene (5 bases). CDR1 is SGHDT, CDR2 YYEEEE, per germline. The ends were cut back, 3 bases at V and 16 bases at J, with 17 bases in the middle. The CDR3 extends over 12 amino acids. Here the CDR3 reads CASSWGSGGGFF. The CDR3 bases are TGTGCCAGCAGCTGGGGTTCTGGCGGAGGATTCTTC. Full variable domain (missing parts from reference TRBV5-6 and TRBJ2-1): DAGVTQSPTHLIKTRGQQVTLRCSPKSGHDTVSWYQQALGQGPQFIFQYYEEEERQRGNFPDRFSGHQFPNYSSELNVNALLLGDSALYLCASSWGSGGGFFGPGTRLTVL.

The chain joins TRBV9 to TRBJ2-2; 8 bases line up with TRBD1. J was trimmed by 5 bases and V by 2 bases; bases with no gene match: 5. CDR3 length equals 15 residues. The V gene's germline CDR1 is SGDLS and CDR2 YYNGEE. CDR3 amino acids: CASSVSGGETGELFF. The DNA for the CDR3 is TGTGCCAGCAGCGTTTCAGGGGGCGAGACCGGGGAGCTGTTTTTT.

The rearrangement links TRBV28 to TRBJ2-7; D is uncertain. V was cut by 2 bases and J by 0 bases, with 8 bases left in between. The CDR3 totals 14 residues. CDR1 is MDHEN and CDR2 is SYDVKM in the germline V gene. The chain's CDR3 is CASSLPTGSYEQYF. CDR3 coding DNA: TGTGCCAGCAGTTTACCTACGGGCTCCTACGAGCAGTACTTC.

The chain combines TRBV30 with TRBJ1-2; perhaps TRBD1 as D (6 bases). The CDR3 runs to 10 residues. V was shortened by 8 bases and J by 8 bases, with 12 bases between the two germline ends. CDR1 and CDR2 (germline): GTSNPN, SVGIG (reference sequence). CDR3 nucleotide sequence: TGTGCCGGGGGGCCAAGAGGCTACACCTTC. It yields the protein CAGGPRGYTF.

The rearrangement links TRBV7-9 to TRBJ1-5; 9 positions match TRBD1. Germline V lookup: CDR1 SEHNR, CDR2 FQNEAQ (reference sequence). There are 15 residues in the CDR3. Trimming removed 4 bases from V and 2 bases from J; junction bases left unmatched: 3. The CDR3 spells CASSSTGGGNQPQHF. CDR3 DNA: TGTGCCAGCAGCTCAACAGGGGGCGGCAATCAGCCCCAGCATTTT.

The V and J genes are TRBV11-3 and TRBJ2-1, with 12 bases matching TRBD2. CDR3 length equals 17 residues. The junction had 14 bases not matched to a gene; V was cut back by 5 bases and J by 9 bases. Germline V gene sequence: CDR1 SGHNT, CDR2 YENEEA. In DNA, the CDR3 is TGTGCCAGCAGCCCCTCAAGGGCTAGCGGGAGGGTGGGTGAGCAGTTCTTC. Protein product: CASSPSRASGRVGEQFF.

The gene calls are TRBV2 and TRBJ2-6; D call uncertain. The CDR3 is made up of 14 amino acids. Per the germline V gene, CDR1 is SNHLY and CDR2 is FYNNEI. Trimming took 3 bases from V and 0 from J, leaving 3 bases between them. The CDR3 DNA is TGTGCCAGCAGTGATATCTCTGGGGCCAACGTCCTGACTTTC. It translates to CASSDISGANVLTF.

The chain joins TRBV6-5 to TRBJ1-1; D not resolved. This CDR3 spans 15 amino acids. The germline V gene has CDR1 MNHEY and CDR2 SVGAGI. V lost 0 bases and J lost 1, with 9 bases in between. This CDR3 reads CASSYSPVSNTEAFF. The CDR3 DNA follows: TGTGCCAGCAGTTACTCTCCAGTTTCGAACACTGAAGCTTTCTTT.

This sequence joins TRBV9 and TRBJ2-3; TRBD2 aligns across 7 bases. The germline V gene has CDR1 SGDLS and CDR2 YYNGEE. V dropped 1 base and J dropped 1; count of bases not matched to a gene: 6. The length of the CDR3 is 16 residues. Written as DNA, the CDR3 is TGTGCCAGCAGCGTAAGCCGGGAGGCCGGCACAGATACGCAGTATTTT. It specifies CASSVSREAGTDTQYF.

This rearrangement joins TRBV2 to TRBJ1-5, with D uncertain. Trimming shortened V by 6 bases and J by 1 base, and 10 bases separated the two germline ends. CDR1 and CDR2 from the germline V gene are SNHLY and FYNNEI. The CDR3 length is 14 residues. CDR3 DNA sequence: TGTGCCAGCAGCGGACCGTTGAGCAATCAGCCCCAGCATTTT. Residues: CASSGPLSNQPQHF.

The chain joins TRBV18 to TRBJ1-1; a weak D match, TRBD1 (6 bases). The CDR3 spans 15 residues. The V end lost 2 bases, the J end lost 3 bases, and 13 bases lay between the germline ends. From germline, CDR1 is KGHSH and CDR2 LQKENI. In DNA, the CDR3 is TGTGCCAGCTCACCATGGGGGGGGCGAGACACTGAAGCTTTCTTT. Its protein is CASSPWGGRDTEAFF.

This clone was counted a single time. The chain carries TRBV5-1 and TRBJ2-7; unclear D gene. The length of the CDR3 is 14 residues. Trimming shortened V by 6 bases and J by 5 bases, and 18 bases separated the two germline ends. Germline lookup yields CDR1 SGHRS and CDR2 YFSETQ. CDR3 bases: TGCGCCAGCACTAGGAGTAGCCCTGGGGACGAGCAGTACTTC. Protein sequence: CASTRSSPGDEQYF.

The genes are TRBV5-4 and TRBJ1-1, with D possibly matching TRBD1 (5 bases). Trimming removed 0 bases from V and 8 bases from J, with 14 bases in between. The germline V gene has CDR1 SGHNT and CDR2 YYREEE (reference sequence). This CDR3 is 14 amino acids long. The CDR3 sequence: CASSLAGGTGEAFF. DNA of the CDR3: TGTGCCAGCAGCTTGGCCGGGGGAACGGGGGAAGCTTTCTTT. Complete variable domain (other parts from reference TRBV5-4 and TRBJ1-1): ETGVTQSPTHLIKTRGQQVTLRCSSQSGHNTVSWYQQALGQGPQFIFQYYREEENGRGNFPPRFSGLQFPNYSSELNVNALELDDSALYLCASSLAGGTGEAFFGQGTRLTVV.

This clone was observed a handful of times. This chain links TRBV9 with TRBJ2-3; D is unclear. CDR1 and CDR2 (germline): SGDLS, YYNGEE. The CDR3 covers 15 residues. Between the trimmed V and J ends, which lost 0 bases and 2 bases, there was a span of 10 bases. In DNA form, the CDR3 reads TGTGCCAGCAGCGTAGTAGGGCAGTTCACAGATACGCAGTATTTT. This sequence encodes CASSVVGQFTDTQYF.